The clone carrying this TCR beta chain was detected many times. Its target is not known. The data stem from a study of radiotherapy plus CTLA-4 blockade in lung cancer. The CDR3 is made up of 15 amino acids. V was clipped by 6 bases and J by 0 bases; unmatched bases: 5. Germline CDR1 MDHEN, CDR2 SYDVKM. TCRdb's copy holds only in-frame clones and misses some; the assay was immunoSEQ multiplex PCR. The sample shows more than 95,000 clones, 65% to 85% of them seen only once. Study observations and caveats: Peripheral blood showed expansion of tumor-derived TCR clones after radiotherapy and ipilimumab.

This TCR came from a human donor with non-small cell lung cancer who had a partial response to radiotherapy plus ipilimumab. Sample: peripheral blood, taken from a patient treated with radiotherapy plus ipilimumab. The rearrangement links TRBV28 to TRBJ1-3; TRBD1 agrees at 7 bases. In nucleotides, the CDR3 is TGTGCCAGCAGCGCTGACAGGGTCTCTGGAAACACCATATATTTT. Translation: CASSADRVSGNTIYF.